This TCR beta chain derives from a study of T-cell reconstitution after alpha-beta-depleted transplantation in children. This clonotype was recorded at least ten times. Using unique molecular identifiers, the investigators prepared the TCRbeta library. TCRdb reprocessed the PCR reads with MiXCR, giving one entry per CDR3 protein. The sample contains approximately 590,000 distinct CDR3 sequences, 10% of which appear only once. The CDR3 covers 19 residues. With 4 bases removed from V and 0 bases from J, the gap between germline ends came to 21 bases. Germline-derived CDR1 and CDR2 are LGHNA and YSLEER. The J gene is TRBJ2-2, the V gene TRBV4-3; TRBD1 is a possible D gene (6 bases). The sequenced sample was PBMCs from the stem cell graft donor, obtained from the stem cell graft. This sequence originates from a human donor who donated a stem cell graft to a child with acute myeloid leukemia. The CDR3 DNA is TGCGCCAGCAGCCGATCGATCTTATGGACAGCCCCGAACACCGGGGAGCTGTTTTTT. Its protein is CASSRSILWTAPNTGELFF.